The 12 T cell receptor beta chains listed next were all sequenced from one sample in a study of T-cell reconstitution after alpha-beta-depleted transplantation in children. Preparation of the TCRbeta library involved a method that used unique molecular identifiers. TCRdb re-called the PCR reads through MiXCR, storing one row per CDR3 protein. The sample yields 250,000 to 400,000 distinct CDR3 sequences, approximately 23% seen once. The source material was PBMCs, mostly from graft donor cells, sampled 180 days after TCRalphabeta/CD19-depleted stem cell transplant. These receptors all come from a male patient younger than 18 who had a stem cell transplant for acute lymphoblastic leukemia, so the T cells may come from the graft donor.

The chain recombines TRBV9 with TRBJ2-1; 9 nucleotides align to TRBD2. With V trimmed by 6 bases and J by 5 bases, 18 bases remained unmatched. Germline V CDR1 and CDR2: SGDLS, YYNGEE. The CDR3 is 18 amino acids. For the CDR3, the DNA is TGTGCCAGCATGTCGCCGACTAGCGGCCGTAGAGGGCACAATGAGCAGTTCTTC. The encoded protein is CASMSPTSGRRGHNEQFF. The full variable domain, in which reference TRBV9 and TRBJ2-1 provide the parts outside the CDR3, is DSGVTQTPKHLITATGQRVTLRCSPRSGDLSVYWYQQSLDQGLQFLIQYYNGEERAKGNILERFSAQQFPDLHSELNLSSLELGDSALYFCASMSPTSGRRGHNEQFFGPGTRLTVL.

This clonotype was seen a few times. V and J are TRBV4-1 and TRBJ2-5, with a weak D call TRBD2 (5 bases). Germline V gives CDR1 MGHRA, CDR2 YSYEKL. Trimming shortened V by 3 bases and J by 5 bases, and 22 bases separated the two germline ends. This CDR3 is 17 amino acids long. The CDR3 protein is CASSHGQGRSVGETQYF. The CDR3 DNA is TGCGCCAGCAGCCATGGTCAAGGGAGAAGTGTAGGCGAGACCCAGTACTTC.

The CDR3 protein is CATSRKGPQYF. CDR3 bases: TGTGCCACCAGCCGCAAGGGCCCACAGTACTTC. V and J are TRBV15 and TRBJ2-4; the D is unclear. Germline CDR1 and CDR2: LNHNV and YYDKDF (reference sequence). The CDR3 runs 11 residues. V shed 5 bases and J shed 13 bases, with 12 bases lying between them.

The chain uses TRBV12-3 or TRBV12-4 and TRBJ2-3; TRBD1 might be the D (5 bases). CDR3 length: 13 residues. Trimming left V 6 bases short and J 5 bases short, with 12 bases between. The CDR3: CASRGLRGDTQYF. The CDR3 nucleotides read TGTGCCAGCAGGGGGCTCCGAGGAGATACGCAGTATTTT.

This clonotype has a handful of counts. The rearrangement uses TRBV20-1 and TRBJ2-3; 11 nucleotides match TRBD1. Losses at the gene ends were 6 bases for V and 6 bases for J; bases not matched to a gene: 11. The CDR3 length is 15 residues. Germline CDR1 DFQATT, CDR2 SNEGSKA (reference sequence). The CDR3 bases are TGCAGTGCCGACACGACCTGGGACAGGGGGGATACGCAGTATTTT. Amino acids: CSADTTWDRGDTQYF.

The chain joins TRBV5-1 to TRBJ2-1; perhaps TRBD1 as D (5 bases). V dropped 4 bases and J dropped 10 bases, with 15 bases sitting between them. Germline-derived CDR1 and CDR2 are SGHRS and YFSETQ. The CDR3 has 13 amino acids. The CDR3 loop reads CASSPDSAWEQFF. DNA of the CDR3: TGCGCCAGCAGCCCCGACAGTGCTTGGGAGCAGTTCTTC.

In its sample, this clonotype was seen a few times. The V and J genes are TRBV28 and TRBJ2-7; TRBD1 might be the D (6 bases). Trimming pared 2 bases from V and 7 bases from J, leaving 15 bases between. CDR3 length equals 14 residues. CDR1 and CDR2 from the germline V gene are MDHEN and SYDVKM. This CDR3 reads CASSLGSATGEQYF. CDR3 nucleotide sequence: TGTGCCAGCAGTTTAGGCTCTGCAACAGGGGAGCAGTACTTC.

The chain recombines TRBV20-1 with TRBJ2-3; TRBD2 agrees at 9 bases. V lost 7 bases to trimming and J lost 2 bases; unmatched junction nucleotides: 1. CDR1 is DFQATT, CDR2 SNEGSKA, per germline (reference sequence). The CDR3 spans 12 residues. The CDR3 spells CSGTSATDTQYF. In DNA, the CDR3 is TGCAGTGGGACTAGCGCCACAGATACGCAGTATTTT.

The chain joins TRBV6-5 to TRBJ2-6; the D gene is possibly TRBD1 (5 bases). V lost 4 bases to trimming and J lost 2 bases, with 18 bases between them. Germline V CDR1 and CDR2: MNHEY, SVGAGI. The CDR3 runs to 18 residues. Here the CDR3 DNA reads TGTGCCAGCAGTTTTCCCTCTAGTAAGGGGCCTGGGGCCAACGTCCTGACTTTC. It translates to CASSFPSSKGPGANVLTF.

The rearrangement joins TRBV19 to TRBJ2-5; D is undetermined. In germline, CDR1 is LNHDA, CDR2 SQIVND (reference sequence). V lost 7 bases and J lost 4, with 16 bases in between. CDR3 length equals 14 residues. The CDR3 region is CASTLPSDLETQYF. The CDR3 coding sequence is TGTGCCAGTACACTCCCCTCGGACCTAGAGACCCAGTACTTC. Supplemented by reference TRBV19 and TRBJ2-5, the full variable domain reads DGGITQSPKYLFRKEGQNVTLSCEQNLNHDAMYWYRQDPGQGLRLIYYSQIVNDFQKGDIAEGYSVSREKKESFPLTVTSAQKNPTAFYLCASTLPSDLETQYFGPGTRLLVL.

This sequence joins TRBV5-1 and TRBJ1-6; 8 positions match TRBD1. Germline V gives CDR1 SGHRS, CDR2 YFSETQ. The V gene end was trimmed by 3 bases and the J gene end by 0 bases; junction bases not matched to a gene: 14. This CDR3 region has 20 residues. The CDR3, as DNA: TGCGCCAGCAGCTCTACAGGGGGGACCGGCGGGAGCTCCTATAATTCACCCCTCCACTTT. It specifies CASSSTGGTGGSSYNSPLHF.

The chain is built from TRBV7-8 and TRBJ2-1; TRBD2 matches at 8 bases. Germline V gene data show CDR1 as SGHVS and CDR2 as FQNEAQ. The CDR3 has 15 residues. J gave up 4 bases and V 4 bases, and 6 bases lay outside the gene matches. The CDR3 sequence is CASSSAGGRYNEQFF. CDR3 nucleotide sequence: TGTGCCAGCAGCTCCGCTGGCGGGAGGTACAATGAGCAGTTCTTC.